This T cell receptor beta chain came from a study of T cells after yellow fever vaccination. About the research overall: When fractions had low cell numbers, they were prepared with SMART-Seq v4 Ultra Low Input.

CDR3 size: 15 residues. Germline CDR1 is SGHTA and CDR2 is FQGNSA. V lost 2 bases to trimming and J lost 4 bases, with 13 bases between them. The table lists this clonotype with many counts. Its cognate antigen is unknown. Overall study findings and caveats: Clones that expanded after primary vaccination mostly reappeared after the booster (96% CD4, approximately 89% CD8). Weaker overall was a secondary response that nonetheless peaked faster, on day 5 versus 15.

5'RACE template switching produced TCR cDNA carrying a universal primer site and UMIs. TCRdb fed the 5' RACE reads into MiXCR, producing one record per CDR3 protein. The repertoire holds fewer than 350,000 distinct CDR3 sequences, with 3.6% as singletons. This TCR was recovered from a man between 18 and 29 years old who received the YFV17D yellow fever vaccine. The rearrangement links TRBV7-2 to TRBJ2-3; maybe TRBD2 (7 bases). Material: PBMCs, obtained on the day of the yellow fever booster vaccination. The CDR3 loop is CASSLRGGAPDTQYF. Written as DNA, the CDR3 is TGTGCCAGCAGCTTAAGGGGGGGGGCCCCAGATACGCAGTATTTT. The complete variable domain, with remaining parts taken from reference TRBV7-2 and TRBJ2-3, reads GAGVSQSPSNKVTEKGKDVELRCDPISGHTALYWYRQSLGQGLEFLIYFQGNSAPDKSGLPSDRFSAERTGGSVSTLTIQRTQQEDSAVYLCASSLRGGAPDTQYFGPGTRLTVL.